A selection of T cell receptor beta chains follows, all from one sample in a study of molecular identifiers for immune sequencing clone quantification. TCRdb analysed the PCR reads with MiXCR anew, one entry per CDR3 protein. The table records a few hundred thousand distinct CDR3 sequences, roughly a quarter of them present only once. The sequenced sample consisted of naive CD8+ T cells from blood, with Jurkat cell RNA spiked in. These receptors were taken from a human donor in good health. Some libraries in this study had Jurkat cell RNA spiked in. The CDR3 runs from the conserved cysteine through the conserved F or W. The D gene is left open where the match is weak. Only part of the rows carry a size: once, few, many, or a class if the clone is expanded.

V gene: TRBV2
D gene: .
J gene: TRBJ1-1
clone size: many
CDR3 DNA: TGTGCCAGCAGTGCCCACGAGGAGTACACTGAAGCTTTCTTT
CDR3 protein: CASSAHEEYTEAFF

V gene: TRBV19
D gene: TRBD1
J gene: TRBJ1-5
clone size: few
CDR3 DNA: TGTGCCAGTAGACCGGACAGGGGCGATAGCAATCAGCCCCAGCATTTT
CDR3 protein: CASRPDRGDSNQPQHF

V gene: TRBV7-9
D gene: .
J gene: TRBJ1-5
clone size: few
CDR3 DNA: TGTGCCAGCACCTCAGACAGACAGCCCCAGCATTTT
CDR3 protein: CASTSDRQPQHF

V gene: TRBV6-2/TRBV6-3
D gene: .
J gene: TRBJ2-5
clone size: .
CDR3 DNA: TGTGCCAGCAGCCCCCCGAGCCGCCAAGAGTCCCAGTACTTC
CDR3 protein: CASSPPSRQESQYF

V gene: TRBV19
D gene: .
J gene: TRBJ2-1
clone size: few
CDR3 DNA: TGTGCCAGTAGTATAGCCGGGGGAGCCTACAATGAGCAGTTCTTC
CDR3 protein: CASSIAGGAYNEQFF

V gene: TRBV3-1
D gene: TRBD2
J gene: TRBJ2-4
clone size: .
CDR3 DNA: TGTGCCAGCAGCCAAACCCGCCCTAGCGGGAGGGCGAGAAACATTCAGTACTTC
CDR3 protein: CASSQTRPSGRARNIQYF

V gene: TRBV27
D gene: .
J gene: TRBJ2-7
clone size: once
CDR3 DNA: TGTGCCAGCAGTTTAGGTCTACAGGGAGGCGAGCAGTACTTC
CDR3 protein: CASSLGLQGGEQYF

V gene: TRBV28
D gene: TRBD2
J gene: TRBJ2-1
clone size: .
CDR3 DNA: TGTGCCAGCAGTTCCTGGACTAGCGGGATGGGGGATGAGCAGTTCTTC
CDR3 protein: CASSSWTSGMGDEQFF

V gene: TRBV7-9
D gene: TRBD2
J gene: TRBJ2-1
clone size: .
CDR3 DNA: TGTGCCAGCAGCTTAGACGGACTAGCGGGTGAGCAGTTCTTC
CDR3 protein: CASSLDGLAGEQFF

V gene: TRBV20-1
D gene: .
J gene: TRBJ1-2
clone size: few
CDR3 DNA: TGCAGTGCTAGCTCTTACAGGGTTTCCTATGGCTACACCTTC
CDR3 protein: CSASSYRVSYGYTF

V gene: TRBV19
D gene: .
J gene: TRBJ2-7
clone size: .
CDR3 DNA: TGTGCCTCGGGAGAAGAGTACGAGCAGTACTTC
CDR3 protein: CASGEEYEQYF

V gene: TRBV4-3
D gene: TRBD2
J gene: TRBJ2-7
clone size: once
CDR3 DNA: TGCGCCAGCAGCCAAGGACTAGCGGGAGGCCCCTACGAGCAGTACTTC
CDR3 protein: CASSQGLAGGPYEQYF

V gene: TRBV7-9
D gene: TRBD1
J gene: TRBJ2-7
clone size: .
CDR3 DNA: TGTGCCAGCAGCCCTCTACCGGGACAGCCGGACCAATACGAGCAGTACTTC
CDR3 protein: CASSPLPGQPDQYEQYF

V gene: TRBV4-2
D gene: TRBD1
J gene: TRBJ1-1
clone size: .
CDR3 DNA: TGTGCCAGCAGCCAAGTGCCCTGGGCAGGGGGCAGGAACACTGAAGCTTTCTTT
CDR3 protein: CASSQVPWAGGRNTEAFF

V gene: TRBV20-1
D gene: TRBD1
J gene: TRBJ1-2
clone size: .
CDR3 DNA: TGCAGTGCCAAAAAAACAGGGGACCCTACTAACTATGGCTACACCTTC
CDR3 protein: CSAKKTGDPTNYGYTF

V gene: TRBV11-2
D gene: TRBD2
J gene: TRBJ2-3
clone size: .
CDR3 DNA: TGTGGCAGCAGCATCGGCGGGGGGCACACAGATACGCAGTATTTT
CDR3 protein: CGSSIGGGHTDTQYF

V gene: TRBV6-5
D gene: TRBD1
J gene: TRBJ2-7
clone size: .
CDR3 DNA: TGTGCCAGCAGTTACCGACAGGGGGCTACCTACGAGCAGTACTTC
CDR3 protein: CASSYRQGATYEQYF

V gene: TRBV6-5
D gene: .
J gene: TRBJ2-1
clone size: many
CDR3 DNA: TGTGCCAGCAGCCACGGGACTGCCCGGGTGCAGTTCTTC
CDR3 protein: CASSHGTARVQFF